This TCR beta chain was profiled in a study of blood T cell repertoires in COVID-19. Looking at the study overall: COVID-19 samples collected from the United States, Italy and Spain covered acute and convalescent phases. Sample material is recorded as cDNA or gDNA derived from T cells, B-cell-depleted T cells, or PBMCs.

This CDR3 spans 12 amino acids. The V segment lost 0 bases and the J segment 11 bases; nucleotides outside the gene matches: 2. Per the germline V gene, CDR1 is LGHNA and CDR2 is YNFKEQ. Per the original methods: The assay estimated nucleated cells by amplifying reference gene primers. The assay was immunoSEQ multiplex PCR, and TCRdb's table has in-frame clones only and misses some. Clonal size and the V and J genes are those of that table, whereas D and trimming came from the DNA. Of about 140,000 clones in the sample, over 60% were seen once. The receptor comes from a woman aged 80 or over with active or convalescent COVID-19. The chain couples TRBV4-2 to TRBJ2-3; the match to TRBD2 covers 7 bases. Sample: peripheral blood. The CDR3 DNA follows: TGTGCCAGCAGCCAAGATTCGGGGGGGCAGTATTTT. Translation: CASSQDSGGQYF.